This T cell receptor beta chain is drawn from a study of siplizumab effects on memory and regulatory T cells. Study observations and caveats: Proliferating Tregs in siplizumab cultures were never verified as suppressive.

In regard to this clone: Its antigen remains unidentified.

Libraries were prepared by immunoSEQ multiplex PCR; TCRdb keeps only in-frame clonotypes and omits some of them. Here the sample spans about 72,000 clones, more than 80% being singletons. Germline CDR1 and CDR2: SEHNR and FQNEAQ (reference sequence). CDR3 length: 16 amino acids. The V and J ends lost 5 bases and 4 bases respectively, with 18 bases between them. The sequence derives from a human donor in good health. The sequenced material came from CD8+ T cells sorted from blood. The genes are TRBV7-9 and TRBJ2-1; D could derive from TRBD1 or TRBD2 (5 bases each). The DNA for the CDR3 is TGTGCCAGCAGCCTACGGGACCGAAATATTTACAATGAGCAGTTCTTC. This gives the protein CASSLRDRNIYNEQFF. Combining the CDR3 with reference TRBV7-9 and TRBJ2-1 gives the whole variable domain DTGVSQNPRHKITKRGQNVTFRCDPISEHNRLYWYRQTLGQGPEFLTYFQNEAQLEKSRLLSDRFSAERPKGSFSTLEIQRTEQGDSAMYLCASSLRDRNIYNEQFFGPGTRLTVL.